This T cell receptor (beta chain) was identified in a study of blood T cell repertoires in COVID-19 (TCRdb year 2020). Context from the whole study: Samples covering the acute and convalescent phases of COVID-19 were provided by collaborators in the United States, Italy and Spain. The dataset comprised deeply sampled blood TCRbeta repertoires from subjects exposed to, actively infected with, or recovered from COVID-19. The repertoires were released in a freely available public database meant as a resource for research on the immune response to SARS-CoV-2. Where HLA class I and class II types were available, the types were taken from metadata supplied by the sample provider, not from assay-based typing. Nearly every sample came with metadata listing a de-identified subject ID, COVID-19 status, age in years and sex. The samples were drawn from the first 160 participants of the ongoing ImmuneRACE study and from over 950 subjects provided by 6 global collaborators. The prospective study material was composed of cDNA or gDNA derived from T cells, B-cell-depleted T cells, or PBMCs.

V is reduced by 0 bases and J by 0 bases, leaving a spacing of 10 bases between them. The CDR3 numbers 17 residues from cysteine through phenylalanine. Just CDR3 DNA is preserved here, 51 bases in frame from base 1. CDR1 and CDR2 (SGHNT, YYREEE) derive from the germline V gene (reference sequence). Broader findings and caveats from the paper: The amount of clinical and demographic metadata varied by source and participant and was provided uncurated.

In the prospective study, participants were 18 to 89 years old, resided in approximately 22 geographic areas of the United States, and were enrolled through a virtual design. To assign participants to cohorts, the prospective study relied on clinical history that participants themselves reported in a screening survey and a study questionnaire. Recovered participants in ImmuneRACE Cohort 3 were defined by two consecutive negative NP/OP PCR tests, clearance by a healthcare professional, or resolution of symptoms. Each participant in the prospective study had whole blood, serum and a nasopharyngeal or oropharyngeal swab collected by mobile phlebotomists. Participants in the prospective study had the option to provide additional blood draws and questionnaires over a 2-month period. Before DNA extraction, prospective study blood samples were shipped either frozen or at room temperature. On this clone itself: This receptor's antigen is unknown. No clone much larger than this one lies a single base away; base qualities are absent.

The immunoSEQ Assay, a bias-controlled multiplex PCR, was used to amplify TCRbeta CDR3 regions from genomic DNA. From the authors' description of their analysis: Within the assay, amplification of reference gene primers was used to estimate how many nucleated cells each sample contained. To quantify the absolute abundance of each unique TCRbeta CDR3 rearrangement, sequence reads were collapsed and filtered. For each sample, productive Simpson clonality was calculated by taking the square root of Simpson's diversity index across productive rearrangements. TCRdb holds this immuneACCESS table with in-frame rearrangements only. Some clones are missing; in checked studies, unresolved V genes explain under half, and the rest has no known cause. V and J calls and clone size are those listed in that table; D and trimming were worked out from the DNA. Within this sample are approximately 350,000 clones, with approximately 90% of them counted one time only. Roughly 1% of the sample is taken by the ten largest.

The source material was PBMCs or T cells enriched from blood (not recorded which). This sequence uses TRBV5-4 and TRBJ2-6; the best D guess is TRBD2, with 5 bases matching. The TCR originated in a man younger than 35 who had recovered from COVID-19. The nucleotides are TGTGCCAGCAGCTTGGTCTCCGGGAACTCTGGGGCCAACGTCCTGACTTTC. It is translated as CASSLVSGNSGANVLTF.